This T cell receptor (beta chain) was recorded in a study of blood T cells in healthy people across ages. Deletions cut 3 bases from V and 0 bases from J, with 15 bases between. The CDR3 spans 16 residues. Germline lookup yields CDR1 LGHDT and CDR2 YNNKEL (reference sequence). The use of a sample-barcoded 5' primer and a J-beta primer mix characterized a second PCR of about 7 to 12 cycles. The study obtained at least 3 million CDR3-containing paired-end reads from every sample. TCRdb re-called the 5' RACE reads through MiXCR, storing one row per CDR3 protein. The sample has around 990,000 distinct CDR3 sequences; roughly two fifths are singletons.

The clonotype comes from a young man in good health. V is TRBV3-1 and J is TRBJ2-7; D is undetermined. Source material: blood. The CDR3 protein is CASSHYIGLPSYEQYF. As DNA, the CDR3 is TGTGCCAGCAGCCATTACATTGGCTTACCCTCCTACGAGCAGTACTTC.